This entry lists 22 T cell receptor beta chains sequenced from one sample in a study of blood T cell repertoires in COVID-19. This table comes from immunoSEQ multiplex PCR, and its TCRdb copy is limited to in-frame clones, with some not included. This table has 100,000 to 150,000 clones, 85% to 90% appearing once. The specimen sequenced was peripheral blood. Receptor source: a human donor in a cohort sampled during active COVID-19.

This chain uses TRBV6-5 with TRBJ2-7; no definite D call. The CDR3 contains 13 residues. Trimming took off 0 bases at V and 7 bases at J, with 10 bases between the two ends. Germline lookup yields CDR1 MNHEY and CDR2 SVGAGI. CDR3: CASSYSAAQEQYF. In nucleotides, the CDR3 is TGTGCCAGCAGTTACTCGGCGGCCCAGGAGCAGTACTTC.

This chain joins TRBV11-2 and TRBJ2-7, with 9 bases aligning to TRBD1. In germline, CDR1 is SGHAT, CDR2 FQNNGV. V lost 7 bases, J lost 4 bases, and 5 bases stayed unmatched. This CDR3 is 13 amino acids long. CDR3 protein: CASNRQGGYEQYF. The CDR3 DNA follows: TGTGCCAGCAACCGACAGGGGGGTTACGAGCAGTACTTC. The complete variable domain, with remaining parts taken from reference TRBV11-2 and TRBJ2-7, reads EAGVAQSPRYKIIEKRQSVAFWCNPISGHATLYWYQQILGQGPKLLIQFQNNGVVDDSQLPKDRFSAERLKGVDSTLKIQPAKLEDSAVYLCASNRQGGYEQYFGPGTRLTVT.

This chain connects TRBV7-9 to TRBJ2-1; TRBD2 agrees at 7 bases. This CDR3 spans 16 amino acids. Germline V gives CDR1 SEHNR, CDR2 FQNEAQ (reference sequence). J lost 0 bases, V lost 4 bases, and 6 bases had no gene match. Here the CDR3 reads CASSYQAGSSYNEQFF. The CDR3 nucleotides are TGTGCCAGCAGCTACCAAGCGGGGAGCTCCTACAATGAGCAGTTCTTC.

V and J are TRBV7-9 and TRBJ2-1, with a tentative D call TRBD1 (5 bases). This CDR3 is 13 amino acids long. Trimming pared 5 bases from V and 9 bases from J, leaving 14 bases between. Germline values: CDR1 SEHNR, CDR2 FQNEAQ (reference sequence). CDR3 protein: CASSQGRPGEQFF. The CDR3 nucleotides read TGTGCCAGCAGCCAGGGTCGACCGGGTGAGCAGTTCTTC.

The chain recombines TRBV30 with TRBJ1-5; D not certain. V lost 3 bases and J 6 bases, leaving 9 bases between the germline ends. The germline V gene encodes CDR1 GTSNPN and CDR2 SVGIG (reference sequence). The CDR3 runs 12 residues. The CDR3 is CAWSPSGQPQHF. In nucleotides, the CDR3 is TGTGCCTGGAGCCCCAGTGGTCAGCCCCAGCATTTT.

The chain is built from TRBV24-1 and TRBJ2-3; D is unresolved. The CDR3 is 11 amino acids. V dropped 4 bases and J dropped 9 bases, with 7 bases sitting between them. Germline values: CDR1 KGHDR, CDR2 SFDVKD. The CDR3 protein is CATSDPVTQYF. The CDR3 DNA sequence: TGTGCCACCAGTGACCCCGTGACGCAGTATTTT.

To note about this clone: The same CDR3 can be traced to other DNA sequences in this sample. The gene calls are TRBV12-3 or TRBV12-4 and TRBJ1-2; D uncertain. Trimming pared 5 bases from V and 5 bases from J, leaving 6 bases between. This CDR3 spans 11 amino acids. This CDR3 reads CASSTGYGYTF. The CDR3 DNA sequence: TGTGCCAGCAGTACGGGTTATGGCTACACCTTC.

This chain's CDR3 is CAISAGTGTTYEQYF. For the CDR3, the DNA is TGTGCCATCAGTGCCGGGACAGGGACCACCTACGAGCAGTACTTC. The chain combines TRBV10-3 with TRBJ2-7; 9 bases line up with TRBD1. From germline, CDR1 is ENHRY and CDR2 SYGVKD. Unmatched junction bases numbered 6, after V lost 4 bases and J lost 2 bases. The CDR3 consists of 15 residues.

This clone was observed a single time. The J gene is TRBJ2-5, the V gene TRBV5-4; D is undetermined. V shed 6 bases and J shed 2 bases, with 11 bases lying between them. The CDR3 runs 13 residues. The germline V gene has CDR1 SGHNT and CDR2 YYREEE (reference sequence). The CDR3 DNA reads TGTGCCAGCAAGAACAGAACACAAGAGACCCAGTACTTC. Translation gives CASKNRTQETQYF.

The chain uses TRBV3-1 (or the pseudogene TRBV3-2) and TRBJ2-7; D unresolved. V was shortened by 2 bases and J by 2 bases, with 10 bases between the two germline ends. CDR3 length equals 14 residues. CDR1 and CDR2 (germline): LGHDT, YNNKEL (reference sequence). CDR3: CASSQRLQTYEQYF. CDR3 bases: TGTGCCAGCAGCCAACGACTTCAGACCTACGAGCAGTACTTC.

CDR3 residues: CSVGTGGGYTF. CDR3 in DNA: TGCAGCGTCGGGACAGGGGGTGGCTACACCTTC. V is TRBV29-1 and J is TRBJ1-2; 11 nucleotides line up with TRBD1. V trimming: 6 bases; J trimming: 7 bases; junction bases outside the gene matches: 1. This CDR3 contains 11 residues. CDR1 is SQVTM and CDR2 is ANQGSEA in the germline V gene.

The chain recombines TRBV6-1 with TRBJ1-5, with no clear D. V lost 3 bases to trimming and J lost 4 bases, with 10 bases between them. The length of the CDR3 is 14 residues. Germline V gene data show CDR1 as MNHNS and CDR2 as SASEGT. DNA for the CDR3: TGTGCCAGCAGTGAGAATGGAGGGAATCAGCCCCAGCATTTT. Translation gives CASSENGGNQPQHF.

This clone was found a few times. The V call is TRBV5-8, the J call TRBJ1-5, with no clear D. Germline V lookup: CDR1 SGHTS, CDR2 YDEGEE. The CDR3 contains 14 residues. Trimming removed 3 bases at V and 7 bases at J, with 14 bases between. CDR3: CASSSGSLGQPQHF. In DNA form, the CDR3 reads TGTGCCAGCAGCTCTGGATCACTCGGGCAGCCCCAGCATTTT.

The chain combines TRBV19 with TRBJ2-3; D is ambiguous. V gave up 2 bases and J gave up 1 base, with 4 bases separating them. Per the germline V gene, CDR1 is LNHDA and CDR2 is SQIVND (reference sequence). CDR3 length: 13 amino acids. The CDR3 sequence: CASSITGTDTQYF. CDR3 bases: TGTGCCAGTAGTATAACAGGCACAGATACGCAGTATTTT. Filled out from reference TRBV19 and TRBJ2-3, the complete variable domain reads DGGITQSPKYLFRKEGQNVTLSCEQNLNHDAMYWYRQDPGQGLRLIYYSQIVNDFQKGDIAEGYSVSREKKESFPLTVTSAQKNPTAFYLCASSITGTDTQYFGPGTRLTVL.

With regard to this clone: This specimen includes other DNA sequences encoding the same CDR3. This rearrangement joins TRBV28 to TRBJ2-7; D possibly corresponds to TRBD2 (7 bases). Trimming took off 1 base at V and 6 bases at J, with 19 bases between the two ends. This CDR3 contains 16 residues. The V gene's germline CDR1 is MDHEN and CDR2 SYDVKM. The CDR3 here is CASSLLGGTGGSEQYF. The CDR3 nucleotides are TGTGCCAGCAGTTTATTGGGGGGGACCGGGGGCAGCGAGCAGTACTTC.

The chain uses TRBV9 and TRBJ2-1; tentatively, D is TRBD1 (5 bases). Trimming took off 0 bases at V and 4 bases at J, with 17 bases between the two ends. Germline V CDR1 and CDR2: SGDLS, YYNGEE. This CDR3 contains 17 residues. The DNA of the CDR3 is TGTGCCAGCAGCGTAGAGGGGAACCTTGCCCCTTACAATGAGCAGTTCTTC. As protein: CASSVEGNLAPYNEQFF.

The CDR3 is CASSQRLAGLSSYEQYF. CDR3 bases: TGTGCCAGCAGCCAACGACTAGCGGGGCTTAGCTCCTACGAGCAGTACTTC. The V call is TRBV3-1 (or the pseudogene TRBV3-2), the J call TRBJ2-7; 11 bases are shared with TRBD2. There are 17 residues in the CDR3. Per the germline V gene, CDR1 is LGHDT and CDR2 is YNNKEL (reference sequence). The junction had 6 bases not matched to a gene; V was cut back by 2 bases and J by 0 bases.

The rearrangement joins TRBV27 to TRBJ1-3; 7 bases agree with TRBD1. Trimming removed 6 bases from V and 2 bases from J; junction bases left unmatched: 4. This CDR3 spans 14 amino acids. The germline CDR1 and CDR2 sequences are MNHEY and SMNVEV (reference sequence). CDR3 in amino acids: CASRLTGAGNTIYF. CDR3 sequence (DNA): TGTGCCAGCAGGCTCACAGGGGCTGGAAACACCATATATTTT.

This clone was seen only a few times. The rearrangement links TRBV19 to TRBJ1-2; D may be TRBD1 (5 bases). The CDR3 is 12 amino acids. CDR1 and CDR2 from the germline V gene are LNHDA and SQIVND (reference sequence). Deletions cut 4 bases from V and 4 bases from J, with 7 bases between. CDR3 bases: TGTGCCAGTAGTAGGAGGGGCTATGGCTACACCTTC. Protein product: CASSRRGYGYTF.

The genes are TRBV20-1 and TRBJ2-1, with 12 bases matching TRBD1. The CDR3 contains 13 residues. In germline, CDR1 is DFQATT, CDR2 SNEGSKA (reference sequence). V lost 3 bases and J lost 10; bases outside the gene matches: 4. The CDR3 nucleotides are TGCAGTGCTAGTGGGACAGGGGGCGAAGAGCAGTTCTTC. Protein sequence: CSASGTGGEEQFF.

This chain uses TRBV28 with TRBJ1-1; TRBD1 agrees at 7 bases. After removal of 7 bases from V and 0 bases from J, the junction contained 5 bases not matched to a gene. Looked up from germline, CDR1 is MDHEN and CDR2 is SYDVKM. The CDR3 runs to 14 residues. This CDR3 is CASISTGLNTEAFF. In DNA, the CDR3 is TGTGCCAGCATCTCGACAGGGCTGAACACTGAAGCTTTCTTT.

This chain joins TRBV29-1 and TRBJ2-3, with TRBD1 as a possible D gene (7 bases). Trimming took off 4 bases at V and 3 bases at J, with 14 bases between the two ends. Germline CDR1 SQVTM, CDR2 ANQGSEA. The CDR3 loop spans 14 amino acids. The chain's CDR3 is CSVVGQGGTDTQYF. The CDR3 nucleotides are TGCAGCGTTGTAGGGCAGGGGGGAACAGATACGCAGTATTTT.